The subject of this entry is one T cell receptor (beta chain). V was cut by 3 bases and J by 7 bases, with 14 bases left in between. The germline gives CDR1 SGDLS, CDR2 YYNGEE. CDR3 length: 15 residues. This specimen belongs to a study of cytomegalovirus exposure and HLA in healthy donors. About the study: In a previous analysis, 100 million to 140 million unique TCR beta sequences were found from 170 million or so T cells.

Primers included in the PCR were 60 Vbeta and 13 Jbeta primers. Produced via immunoSEQ multiplex PCR; TCRdb's table is partial and in-frame only. The sample includes more than 55,000 clones, 65% to 90% seen only once; the top ten take 4.3%. The sample taken for sequencing was PBMCs. The chain carries TRBV9 and TRBJ1-6, with D possibly being TRBD1 (5 bases). The sequence came from a young man in good health and CMV-seronegative. The chain's CDR3 is CASSDTGFSNSPLHF. The CDR3 nucleotides are TGTGCCAGCAGCGATACAGGATTTTCCAATTCACCCCTCCACTTT.